This T cell receptor beta chain was sequenced during a study of cytomegalovirus exposure and HLA in healthy donors. Study results and limitations: The study labeled under 200 TCR beta chains cytomegalovirus-associated.

The PCR had 60 Vbeta and 13 Jbeta primers. TCRdb keeps only in-frame clones here, not all; method: immunoSEQ multiplex PCR. The sample data list 100,000 to 150,000 clones. CDR3 length equals 15 residues. Deletions cut 4 bases from V and 4 bases from J, with 17 bases between. Germline CDR1 SGHDT, CDR2 YYEEEE. Points on this clone: What it binds is not known.

Sample: PBMCs. V and J are TRBV5-6 and TRBJ1-1, with D hard to call. The clonotype comes from a man under 40 in good health and CMV-seronegative. CDR3 DNA: TGTGCCAGCAGCCCCCGAGGAGAGGTGGGCACTGAAGCTTTCTTT. Amino acid sequence: CASSPRGEVGTEAFF. Full variable domain (remainder filled in from reference TRBV5-6 and TRBJ1-1): DAGVTQSPTHLIKTRGQQVTLRCSPKSGHDTVSWYQQALGQGPQFIFQYYEEEERQRGNFPDRFSGHQFPNYSSELNVNALLLGDSALYLCASSPRGEVGTEAFFGQGTRLTVV.